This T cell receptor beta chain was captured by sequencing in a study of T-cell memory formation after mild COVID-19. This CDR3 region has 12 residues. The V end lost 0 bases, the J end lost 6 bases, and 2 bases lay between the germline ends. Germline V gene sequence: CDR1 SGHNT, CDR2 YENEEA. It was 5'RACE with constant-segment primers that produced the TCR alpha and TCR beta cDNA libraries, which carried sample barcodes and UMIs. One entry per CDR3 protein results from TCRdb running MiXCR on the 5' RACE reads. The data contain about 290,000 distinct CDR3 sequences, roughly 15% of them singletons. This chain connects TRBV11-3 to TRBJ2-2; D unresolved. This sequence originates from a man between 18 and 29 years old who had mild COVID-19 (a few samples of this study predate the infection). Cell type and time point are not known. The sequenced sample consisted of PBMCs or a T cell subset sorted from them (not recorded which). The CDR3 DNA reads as TGTGCCAGCAGCTTAGAATCCGGGGAGCTGTTTTTT. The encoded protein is CASSLESGELFF. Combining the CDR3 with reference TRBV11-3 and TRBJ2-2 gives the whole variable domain EAGVVQSPRYKIIEKKQPVAFWCNPISGHNTLYWYLQNLGQGPELLIRYENEEAVDDSQLPKDRFSAERLKGVDSTLKIQPAELGDSAVYLCASSLESGELFFGEGSRLTVL.